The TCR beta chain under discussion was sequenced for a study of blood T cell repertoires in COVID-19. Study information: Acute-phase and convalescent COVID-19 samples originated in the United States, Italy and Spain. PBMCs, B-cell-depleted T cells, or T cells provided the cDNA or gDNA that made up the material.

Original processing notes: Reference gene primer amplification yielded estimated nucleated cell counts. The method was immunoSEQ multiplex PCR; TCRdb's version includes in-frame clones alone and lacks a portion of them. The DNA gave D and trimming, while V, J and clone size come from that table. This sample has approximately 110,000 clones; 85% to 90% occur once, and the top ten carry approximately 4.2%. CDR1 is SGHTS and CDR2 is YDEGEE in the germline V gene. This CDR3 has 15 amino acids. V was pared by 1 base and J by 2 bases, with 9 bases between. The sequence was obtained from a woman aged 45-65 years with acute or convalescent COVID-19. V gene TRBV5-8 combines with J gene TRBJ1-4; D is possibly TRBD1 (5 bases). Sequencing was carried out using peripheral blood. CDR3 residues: CASSLSRGTNEKLFF. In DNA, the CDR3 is TGTGCCAGCAGCTTGAGTCGGGGGACTAATGAAAAACTGTTTTTT.